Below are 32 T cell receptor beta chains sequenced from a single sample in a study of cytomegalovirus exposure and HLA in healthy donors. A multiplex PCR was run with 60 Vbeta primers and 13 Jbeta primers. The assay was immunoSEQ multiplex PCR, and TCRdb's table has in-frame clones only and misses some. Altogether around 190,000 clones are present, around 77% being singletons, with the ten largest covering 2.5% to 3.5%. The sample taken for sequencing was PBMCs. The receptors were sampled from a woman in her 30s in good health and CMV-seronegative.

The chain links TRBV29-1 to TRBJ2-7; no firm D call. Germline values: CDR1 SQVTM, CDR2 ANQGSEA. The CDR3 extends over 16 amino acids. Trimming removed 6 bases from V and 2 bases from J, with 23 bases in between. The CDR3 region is CSVEVPGTHTPYEQYF. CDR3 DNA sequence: TGCAGCGTCGAGGTACCCGGAACCCACACCCCCTACGAGCAGTACTTC.

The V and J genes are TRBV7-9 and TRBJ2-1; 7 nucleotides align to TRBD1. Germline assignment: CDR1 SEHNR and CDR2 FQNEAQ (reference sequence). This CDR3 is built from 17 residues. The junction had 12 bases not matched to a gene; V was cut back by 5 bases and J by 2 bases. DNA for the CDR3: TGTGCCAGCAGCGTCAGACAGGGAAGATTAACCTACAATGAGCAGTTCTTC. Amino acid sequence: CASSVRQGRLTYNEQFF. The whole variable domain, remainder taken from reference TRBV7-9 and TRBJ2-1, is DTGVSQNPRHKITKRGQNVTFRCDPISEHNRLYWYRQTLGQGPEFLTYFQNEAQLEKSRLLSDRFSAERPKGSFSTLEIQRTEQGDSAMYLCASSVRQGRLTYNEQFFGPGTRLTVL.

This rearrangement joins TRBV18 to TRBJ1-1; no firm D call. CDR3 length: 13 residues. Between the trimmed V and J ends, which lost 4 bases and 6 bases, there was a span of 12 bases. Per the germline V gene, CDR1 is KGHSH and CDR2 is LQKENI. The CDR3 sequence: CASSQGEESEAFF. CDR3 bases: TGTGCCAGCTCACAGGGAGAGGAATCTGAAGCTTTCTTT.

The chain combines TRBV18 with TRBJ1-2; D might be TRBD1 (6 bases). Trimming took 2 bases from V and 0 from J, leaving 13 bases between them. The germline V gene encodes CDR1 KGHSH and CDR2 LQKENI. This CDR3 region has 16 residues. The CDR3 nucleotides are TGTGCCAGCTCACCATTTCACAGGGAGTCTAACTATGGCTACACCTTC. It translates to CASSPFHRESNYGYTF. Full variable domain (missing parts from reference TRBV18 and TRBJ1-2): NAGVMQNPRHLVRRRGQEARLRCSPMKGHSHVYWYRQLPEEGLKFMVYLQKENIIDESGMPKERFSAEFPKEGPSILRIQQVVRGDSAAYFCASSPFHRESNYGYTFGSGTRLTVV.

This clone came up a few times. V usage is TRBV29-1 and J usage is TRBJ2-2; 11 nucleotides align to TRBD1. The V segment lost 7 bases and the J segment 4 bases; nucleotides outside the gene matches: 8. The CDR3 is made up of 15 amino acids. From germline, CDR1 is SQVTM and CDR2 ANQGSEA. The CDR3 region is CSAGQGARGTGELFF. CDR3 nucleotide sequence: TGCAGCGCCGGACAGGGGGCGAGGGGCACCGGGGAGCTGTTTTTT.

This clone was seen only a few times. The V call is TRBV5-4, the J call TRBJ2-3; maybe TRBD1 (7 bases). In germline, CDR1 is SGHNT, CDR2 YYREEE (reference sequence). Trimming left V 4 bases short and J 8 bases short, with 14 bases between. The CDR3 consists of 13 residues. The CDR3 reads CASSQQGGLTQYF. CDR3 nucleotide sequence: TGTGCCAGCAGCCAGCAGGGGGGCCTTACGCAGTATTTT. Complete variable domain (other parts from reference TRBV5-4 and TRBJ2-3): ETGVTQSPTHLIKTRGQQVTLRCSSQSGHNTVSWYQQALGQGPQFIFQYYREEENGRGNFPPRFSGLQFPNYSSELNVNALELDDSALYLCASSQQGGLTQYFGPGTRLTVL.

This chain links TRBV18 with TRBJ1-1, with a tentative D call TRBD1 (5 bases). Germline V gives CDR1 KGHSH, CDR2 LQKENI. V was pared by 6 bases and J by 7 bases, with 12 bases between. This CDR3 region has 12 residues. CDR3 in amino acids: CASSPRRGEAFF. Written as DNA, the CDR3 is TGTGCCAGCTCCCCCAGAAGGGGTGAAGCTTTCTTT.

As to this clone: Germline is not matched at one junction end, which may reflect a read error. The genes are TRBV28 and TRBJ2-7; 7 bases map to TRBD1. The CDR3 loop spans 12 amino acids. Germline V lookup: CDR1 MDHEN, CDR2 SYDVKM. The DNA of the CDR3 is TGTTCCAGCAAGGACAGGTTCTACGAGCAGTACTTC. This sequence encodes CSSKDRFYEQYF.

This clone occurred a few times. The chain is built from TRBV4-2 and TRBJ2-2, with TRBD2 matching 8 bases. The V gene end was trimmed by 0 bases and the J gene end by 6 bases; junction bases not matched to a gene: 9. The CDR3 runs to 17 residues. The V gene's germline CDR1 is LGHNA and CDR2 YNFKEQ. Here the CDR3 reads CASSQDPNGGAPGELFF. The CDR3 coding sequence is TGTGCCAGCAGCCAAGATCCTAACGGGGGGGCCCCCGGGGAGCTGTTTTTT.

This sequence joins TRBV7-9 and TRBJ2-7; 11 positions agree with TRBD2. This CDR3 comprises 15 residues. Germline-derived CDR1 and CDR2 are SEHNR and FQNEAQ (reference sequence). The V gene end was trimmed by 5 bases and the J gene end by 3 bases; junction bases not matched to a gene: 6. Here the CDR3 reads CASSISGGGLYEQYF. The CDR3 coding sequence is TGTGCCAGCAGCATTAGCGGGGGGGGGCTCTACGAGCAGTACTTC.

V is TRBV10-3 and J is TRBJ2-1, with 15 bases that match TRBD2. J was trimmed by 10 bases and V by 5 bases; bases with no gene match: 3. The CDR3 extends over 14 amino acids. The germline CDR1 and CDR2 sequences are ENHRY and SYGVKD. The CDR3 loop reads CAISQGLAGGEQFF. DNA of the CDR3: TGTGCCATCAGTCAGGGACTAGCGGGAGGAGAGCAGTTCTTC.

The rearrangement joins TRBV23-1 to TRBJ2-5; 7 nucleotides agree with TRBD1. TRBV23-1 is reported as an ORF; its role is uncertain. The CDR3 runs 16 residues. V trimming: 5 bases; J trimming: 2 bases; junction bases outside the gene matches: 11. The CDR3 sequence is CASSSITGTDQETQYF. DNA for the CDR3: TGCGCCAGCAGTTCCATCACCGGGACAGATCAAGAGACCCAGTACTTC.

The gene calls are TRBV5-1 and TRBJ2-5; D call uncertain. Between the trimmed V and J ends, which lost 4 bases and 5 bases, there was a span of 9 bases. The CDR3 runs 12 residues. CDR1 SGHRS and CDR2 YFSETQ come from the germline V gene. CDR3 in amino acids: CASSTAGETQYF. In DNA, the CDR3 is TGCGCCAGCAGCACCGCCGGGGAGACCCAGTACTTC.

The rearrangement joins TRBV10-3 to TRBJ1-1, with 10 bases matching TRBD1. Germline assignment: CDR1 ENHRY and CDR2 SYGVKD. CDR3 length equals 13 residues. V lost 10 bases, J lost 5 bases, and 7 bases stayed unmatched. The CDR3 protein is CASEGTGVTEAFF. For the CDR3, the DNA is TGTGCCAGCGAGGGGACAGGGGTAACTGAAGCTTTCTTT.

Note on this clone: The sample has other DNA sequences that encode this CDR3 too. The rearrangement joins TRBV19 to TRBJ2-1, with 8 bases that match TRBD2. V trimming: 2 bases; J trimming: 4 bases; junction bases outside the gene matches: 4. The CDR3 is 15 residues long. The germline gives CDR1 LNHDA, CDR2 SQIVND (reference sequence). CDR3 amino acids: CASSISASGYNEQFF. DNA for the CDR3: TGTGCCAGTAGTATATCGGCTAGCGGGTACAATGAGCAGTTCTTC.

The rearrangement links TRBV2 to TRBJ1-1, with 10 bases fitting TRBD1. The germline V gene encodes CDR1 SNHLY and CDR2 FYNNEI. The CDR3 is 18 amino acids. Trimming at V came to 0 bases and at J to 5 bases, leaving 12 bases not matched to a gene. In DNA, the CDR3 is TGTGCCAGCAGTGAAGCGCTTGGGCTCGGACAGGGGGGGACTGAAGCTTTCTTT. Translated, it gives CASSEALGLGQGGTEAFF.

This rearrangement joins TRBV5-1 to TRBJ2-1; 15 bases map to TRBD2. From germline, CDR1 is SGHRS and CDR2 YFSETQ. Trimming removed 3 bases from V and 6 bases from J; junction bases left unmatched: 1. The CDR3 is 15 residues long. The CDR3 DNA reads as TGCGCCAGCAGCTCGGGACTAGCGGGAGGCAATGAGCAGTTCTTC. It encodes CASSSGLAGGNEQFF.

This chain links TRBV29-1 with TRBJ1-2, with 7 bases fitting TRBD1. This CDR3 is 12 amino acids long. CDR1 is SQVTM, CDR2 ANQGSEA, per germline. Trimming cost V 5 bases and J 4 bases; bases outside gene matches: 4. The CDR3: CSVLDRAYGYTF. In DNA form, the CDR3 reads TGCAGCGTTTTAGACAGGGCCTATGGCTACACCTTC.

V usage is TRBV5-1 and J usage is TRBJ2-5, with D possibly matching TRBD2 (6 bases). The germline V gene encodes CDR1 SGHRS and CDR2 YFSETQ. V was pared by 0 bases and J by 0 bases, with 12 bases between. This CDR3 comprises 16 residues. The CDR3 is CASSLGAGRYQETQYF. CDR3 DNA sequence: TGCGCCAGCAGCTTGGGGGCAGGGAGGTACCAAGAGACCCAGTACTTC.

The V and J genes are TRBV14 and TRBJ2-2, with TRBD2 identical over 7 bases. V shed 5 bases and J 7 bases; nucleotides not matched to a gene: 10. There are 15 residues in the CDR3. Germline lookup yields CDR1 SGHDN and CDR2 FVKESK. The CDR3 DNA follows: TGTGCCAGCAGCATCCGGGACTATCCTCTCGGGGAGCTGTTTTTT. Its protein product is CASSIRDYPLGELFF.

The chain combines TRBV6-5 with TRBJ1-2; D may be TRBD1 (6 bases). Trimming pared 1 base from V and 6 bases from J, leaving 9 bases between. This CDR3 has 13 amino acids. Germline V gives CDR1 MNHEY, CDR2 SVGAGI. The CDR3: CASSYYRVHGYTF. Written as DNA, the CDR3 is TGTGCCAGCAGTTACTACAGGGTCCATGGCTACACCTTC.

CDR3 residues: CASSLDSGGTETQYF. In DNA form, the CDR3 reads TGCGCCAGCAGCTTGGATAGCGGGGGCACGGAGACCCAGTACTTC. V usage is TRBV5-1 and J usage is TRBJ2-5, with 9 bases fitting TRBD2. The CDR3 runs to 15 residues. Looked up from germline, CDR1 is SGHRS and CDR2 is YFSETQ. V gave up 0 bases and J gave up 5 bases; unmatched junction bases: 5. The full variable domain, in which reference TRBV5-1 and TRBJ2-5 provide the parts outside the CDR3, is KAGVTQTPRYLIKTRGQQVTLSCSPISGHRSVSWYQQTPGQGLQFLFEYFSETQRNKGNFPGRFSGRQFSNSRSEMNVSTLELGDSALYLCASSLDSGGTETQYFGPGTRLLVL.

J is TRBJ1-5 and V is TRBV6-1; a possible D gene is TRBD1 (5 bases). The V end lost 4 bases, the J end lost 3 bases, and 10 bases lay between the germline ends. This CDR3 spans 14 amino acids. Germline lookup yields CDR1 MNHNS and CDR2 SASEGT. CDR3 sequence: CASSVTDYNQPQHF. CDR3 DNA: TGTGCCAGCAGTGTGACAGATTACAATCAGCCCCAGCATTTT.

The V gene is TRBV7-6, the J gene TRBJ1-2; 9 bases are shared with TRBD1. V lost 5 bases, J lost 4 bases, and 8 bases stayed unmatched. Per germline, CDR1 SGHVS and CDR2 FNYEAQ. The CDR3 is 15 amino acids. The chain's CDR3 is CASSRATGGSYGYTF. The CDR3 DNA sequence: TGTGCCAGCAGCCGAGCGACAGGGGGGAGCTATGGCTACACCTTC.

CDR3 sequence reads: CASSLDDRGQYF. In DNA, the CDR3 is TGTGCCAGCAGCTTAGATGATCGCGGGCAGTACTTC. The rearrangement uses TRBV11-3 and TRBJ2-7; D unresolved. The CDR3 is made up of 12 amino acids. Per germline, CDR1 SGHNT and CDR2 YENEEA. V lost 0 bases and J 9 bases, leaving 9 bases between the germline ends.

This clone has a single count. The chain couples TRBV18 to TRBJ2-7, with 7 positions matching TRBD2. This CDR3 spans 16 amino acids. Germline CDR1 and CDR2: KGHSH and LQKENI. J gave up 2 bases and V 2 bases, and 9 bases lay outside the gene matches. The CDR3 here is CASSPSSPGGTYEQYF. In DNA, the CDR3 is TGTGCCAGCTCACCAAGTAGCCCGGGGGGAACCTACGAGCAGTACTTC.

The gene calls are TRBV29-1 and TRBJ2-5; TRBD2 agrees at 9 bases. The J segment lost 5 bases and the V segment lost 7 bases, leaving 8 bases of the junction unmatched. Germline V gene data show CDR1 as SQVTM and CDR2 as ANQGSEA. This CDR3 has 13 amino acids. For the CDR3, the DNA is TGCAGCGCGACTAGCGGAGGGGGGGAGACCCAGTACTTC. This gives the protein CSATSGGGETQYF.

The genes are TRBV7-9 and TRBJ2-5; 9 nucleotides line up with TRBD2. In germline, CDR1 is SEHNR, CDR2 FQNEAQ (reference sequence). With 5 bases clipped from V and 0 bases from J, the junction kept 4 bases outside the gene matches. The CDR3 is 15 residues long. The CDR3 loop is CASSRTSVYQETQYF. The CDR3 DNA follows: TGTGCCAGCAGCAGGACTAGCGTTTACCAAGAGACCCAGTACTTC.

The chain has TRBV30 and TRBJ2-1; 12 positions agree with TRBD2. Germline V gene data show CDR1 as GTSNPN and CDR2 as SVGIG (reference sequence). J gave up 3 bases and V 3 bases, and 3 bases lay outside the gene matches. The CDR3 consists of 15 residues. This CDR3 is CAWRETSGGYNEQFF. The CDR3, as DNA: TGTGCCTGGAGGGAGACTAGCGGGGGCTACAATGAGCAGTTCTTC.

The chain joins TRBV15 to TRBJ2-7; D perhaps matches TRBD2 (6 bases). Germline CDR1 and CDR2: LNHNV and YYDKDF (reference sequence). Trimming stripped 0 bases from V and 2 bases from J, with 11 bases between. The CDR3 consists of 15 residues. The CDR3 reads CATSRETGETYEQYF. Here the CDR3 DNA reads TGTGCCACCAGCAGAGAGACGGGGGAAACCTACGAGCAGTACTTC.

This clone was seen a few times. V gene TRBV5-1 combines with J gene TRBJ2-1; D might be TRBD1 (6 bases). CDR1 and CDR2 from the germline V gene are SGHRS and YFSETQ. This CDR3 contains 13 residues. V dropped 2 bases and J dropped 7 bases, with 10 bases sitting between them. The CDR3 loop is CASSFPQGNEQFF. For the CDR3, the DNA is TGCGCCAGCAGCTTCCCACAGGGAAATGAGCAGTTCTTC.

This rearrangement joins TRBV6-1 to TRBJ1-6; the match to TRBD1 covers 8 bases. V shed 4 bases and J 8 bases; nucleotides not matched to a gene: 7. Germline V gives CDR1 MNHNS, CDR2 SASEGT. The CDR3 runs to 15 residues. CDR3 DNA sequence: TGTGCCAGCAGTGTCTTGACAGGGGTGGATTCACCCCTCCACTTT. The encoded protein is CASSVLTGVDSPLHF.